This TCR beta chain came from a study of cytomegalovirus exposure and HLA in healthy donors. Primers: 60 Vbeta forward and 13 Jbeta reverse. The table came from immunoSEQ multiplex PCR; TCRdb's copy has only in-frame clones and leaves some out. This table has some 76,000 clones, about nine tenths appearing once. Germline CDR1 and CDR2: SGHRS and YFSETQ. After removal of 4 bases from V and 7 bases from J, the junction contained 7 bases not matched to a gene. CDR3 size: 16 residues. The TCR comes from a woman aged 25 to 39 in good health and CMV-seronegative. Sequenced sample: PBMCs. The genes are TRBV5-1 and TRBJ2-1, with TRBD2 matching 14 bases. The CDR3 region is CASSPGLAGEANEQFF. CDR3 coding DNA: TGCGCCAGCAGCCCGGGACTAGCGGGAGAGGCGAATGAGCAGTTCTTC.